These 9 T cell receptor beta chains came from one sample sequenced in a study of T cells in localized non-small cell lung cancer. Produced via immunoSEQ multiplex PCR; TCRdb's table is partial and in-frame only. The data contain tens of thousands of clones, about 90% of them singletons. Sample: peripheral blood, taken before any cancer treatment. The receptors originated from a female donor at least 60 years old with stage I lung adenocarcinoma.

This clone was counted a single time. This sequence joins TRBV19 and TRBJ1-2; D perhaps matches TRBD1 (6 bases). The V and J ends lost 6 bases and 4 bases respectively, with 15 bases between them. CDR1 is LNHDA, CDR2 SQIVND, per germline (reference sequence). The CDR3 length is 14 residues. CDR3 protein: CASRPRDTAYGYTF. The DNA of the CDR3 is TGTGCCAGTAGACCCCGGGACACAGCCTATGGCTACACCTTC.

This chain connects TRBV11-2 to TRBJ2-5; D gene uncertain. The V end lost 1 base, the J end lost 1 base, and 4 bases lay between the germline ends. Germline loops: CDR1 SGHAT, CDR2 FQNNGV. The CDR3 runs to 13 residues. In DNA, the CDR3 is TGTGCCAGCAGCTTAGGGTTCCAAGAGACCCAGTACTTC. As protein: CASSLGFQETQYF. The whole variable domain, remainder taken from reference TRBV11-2 and TRBJ2-5, is EAGVAQSPRYKIIEKRQSVAFWCNPISGHATLYWYQQILGQGPKLLIQFQNNGVVDDSQLPKDRFSAERLKGVDSTLKIQPAKLEDSAVYLCASSLGFQETQYFGPGTRLLVL.

The chain recombines TRBV6-5 with TRBJ2-7; the D gene is possibly TRBD2 (5 bases). The V gene lost 0 bases and the J gene lost 3 bases, with 15 bases spanning the gap. From germline, CDR1 is MNHEY and CDR2 SVGAGI. There are 16 residues in the CDR3. DNA of the CDR3: TGTGCCAGCAGTTACTCGAAAACGACCGCGGGCTACGAGCAGTACTTC. It yields the protein CASSYSKTTAGYEQYF.

This sequence joins TRBV7-2 and TRBJ1-6; TRBD1 might be the D (5 bases). The CDR3 has 19 amino acids. Per germline, CDR1 SGHTA and CDR2 FQGNSA. V was clipped by 3 bases and J by 6 bases, with 24 bases between them. CDR3 region: CASSLGFWGGWDGNSPLHF. In DNA form, the CDR3 reads TGTGCCAGCAGCTTGGGATTCTGGGGAGGGTGGGACGGTAATTCACCCCTCCACTTT.

This sequence joins TRBV7-2 and TRBJ2-1; D ambiguous. Germline CDR1 SGHTA, CDR2 FQGNSA. This CDR3 has 11 amino acids. V lost 8 bases and J 6 bases, leaving 8 bases between the germline ends. The CDR3 here is CASRLINEQFF. CDR3 sequence (DNA): TGTGCCAGCCGATTGATCAATGAGCAGTTCTTC.

The chain couples TRBV10-1 to TRBJ2-7; maybe TRBD1 (6 bases). This CDR3 contains 15 residues. CDR1 WNHNN and CDR2 SYGVQD come from the germline V gene (reference sequence). Trimming removed 3 bases from V and 4 bases from J, with 16 bases in between. The CDR3 region is CASSDLSRDTYEQYF. Written as DNA, the CDR3 is TGCGCCAGCAGTGACTTGAGCCGGGACACTTACGAGCAGTACTTC.

V usage is TRBV9 and J usage is TRBJ2-1; 10 nucleotides agree with TRBD1. CDR1 and CDR2 (germline): SGDLS, YYNGEE. J lost 1 base, V lost 4 bases, and 5 bases had no gene match. There are 16 residues in the CDR3. In DNA form, the CDR3 reads TGTGCCAGCAGCCCCCAGGGACAGGGGTCCTACAATGAGCAGTTCTTC. It codes for CASSPQGQGSYNEQFF.

This clone has only one observation. The chain joins TRBV7-9 to TRBJ1-2; perhaps TRBD1 as D (5 bases). V lost 4 bases, J lost 5 bases, and 17 bases lay in between. CDR1 SEHNR and CDR2 FQNEAQ come from the germline V gene (reference sequence). The CDR3 is 15 residues long. The CDR3 reads CASSSNIDGGYGYTF. CDR3 bases: TGTGCCAGCAGCTCAAACATTGATGGGGGGTATGGCTACACCTTC.

V and J are TRBV5-5 and TRBJ2-7, with no clear D. With 0 bases removed from V and 7 bases from J, the gap between germline ends came to 8 bases. The CDR3 consists of 12 residues. Germline values: CDR1 SGHKS, CDR2 YYEKEE (reference sequence). The DNA for the CDR3 is TGTGCCAGCAGCTTGGGGGTCGGGGAGCAGTACTTC. Protein product: CASSLGVGEQYF. Combining the CDR3 with reference TRBV5-5 and TRBJ2-7 gives the whole variable domain DAGVTQSPTHLIKTRGQQVTLRCSPISGHKSVSWYQQVLGQGPQFIFQYYEKEERGRGNFPDRFSARQFPNYSSELNVNALLLGDSALYLCASSLGVGEQYFGPGTRLTVT.